One and the same sample provided the 19 T cell receptor beta chains below, sequenced in a study of early T cells in non-severe SARS-CoV-2 infection. In TCRdb, the 5' RACE reads were re-called with MiXCR into one record per CDR3 protein. The sample consists of fewer than 90,000 distinct CDR3 sequences, 13% to 15% of them appearing once. The sample consisted of whole blood. The receptors were sampled from an adult who was a healthcare worker with PCR-confirmed SARS-CoV-2 infection or an uninfected control (not recorded which).

In its sample, this clonotype was seen a few times. The chain uses TRBV15 and TRBJ1-5, with D uncertain. V lost 0 bases to trimming and J lost 0 bases, with 9 bases between them. CDR3 length: 16 residues. CDR1 and CDR2 from the germline V gene are LNHNV and YYDKDF (reference sequence). CDR3 DNA: TGTGCCACCAGCAGAGATCTAGGGAATAGCAATCAGCCCCAGCATTTT. It encodes CATSRDLGNSNQPQHF.

This clonotype was counted between two and nine times. This chain uses TRBV7-2 with TRBJ2-3; 14 bases fit TRBD2. The CDR3 contains 17 residues. Looked up from germline, CDR1 is SGHTA and CDR2 is FQGNSA. Losses at the gene ends were 4 bases for V and 6 bases for J; bases not matched to a gene: 9. The CDR3 DNA follows: TGTGCCAGCAGCTCCCAAATGACTAGCGGGGGGGCGGATACGCAGTATTTT. As protein: CASSSQMTSGGADTQYF.

This clonotype was picked up many times. The chain carries TRBV6-6 and TRBJ1-1; a weak D match, TRBD1 (5 bases). The CDR3 consists of 14 residues. Trimming left V 7 bases short and J 0 bases short, with 12 bases between. Per the germline V gene, CDR1 is MNHNY and CDR2 is SVGAGI (reference sequence). The CDR3 DNA sequence: TGTGCCAGCACCCTGGCAGGGCTGAACACTGAAGCTTTCTTT. Translating it yields CASTLAGLNTEAFF.

The CDR3 bases are TGCAGTGCTAGAGATACAGCTAACTATGGCTACACCTTC. This sequence encodes CSARDTANYGYTF. The chain has TRBV20-1 and TRBJ1-2; no reliable D call. This CDR3 is built from 13 residues. Germline V gene sequence: CDR1 DFQATT, CDR2 SNEGSKA (reference sequence). Trimming left V 0 bases short and J 0 bases short, with 5 bases between.

J is TRBJ2-3 and V is TRBV5-8; 7 positions agree with TRBD2. There are 15 residues in the CDR3. Unmatched junction bases numbered 6, after V lost 4 bases and J lost 1 base. Germline V gene data show CDR1 as SGHTS and CDR2 as YDEGEE. The CDR3 sequence is CASSHRAGRTDTQYF. The CDR3 region has the DNA TGTGCCAGCAGCCATAGAGCGGGGCGCACAGATACGCAGTATTTT.

This clonotype showed up just a few times. The chain is built from TRBV7-6 and TRBJ1-4, with a tentative D call TRBD1 (6 bases). CDR1 is SGHVS and CDR2 is FNYEAQ in the germline V gene. CDR3 size: 15 residues. V was shortened by 5 bases and J by 7 bases, with 17 bases between the two germline ends. As DNA, the CDR3 is TGTGCCAGCAGCAGAAAGACAGGTGTGGGTGAAAAACTGTTTTTT. Residues: CASSRKTGVGEKLFF.

This clonotype appeared a few times. J is TRBJ2-4 and V is TRBV23-1; a weak D match, TRBD1 (6 bases). TRBV23-1 is noted as an ORF with a role that remains uncertain. The germline V and J ends were trimmed by 3 bases and 0 bases, with 18 bases remaining between them. The CDR3 runs 18 residues. CDR3 DNA: TGCGCCAGCAGTCATACAGGGTTCAATCCCGTAGCCAAAAACATTCAGTACTTC. Its translation: CASSHTGFNPVAKNIQYF.

There are many counts of this clonotype. This chain links TRBV6-1 with TRBJ1-2; D remains ambiguous. Germline lookup yields CDR1 MNHNS and CDR2 SASEGT. V was trimmed by 3 bases and J by 5 bases, leaving 7 bases between them. The CDR3 length is 12 residues. The CDR3 DNA sequence: TGTGCCAGCAGTGAGGATTTTTATGGCTACACCTTC. It translates to CASSEDFYGYTF.

V usage is TRBV3-1 and J usage is TRBJ2-5; D remains unclear. Germline CDR1 and CDR2: LGHDT and YNNKEL (reference sequence). V shed 0 bases and J shed 7 bases, with 6 bases lying between them. CDR3 length: 12 residues. The CDR3 DNA follows: TGTGCCAGCAGCCAAGATATTGGGACCCAGTACTTC. Protein sequence: CASSQDIGTQYF.

The V call is TRBV5-4, the J call TRBJ1-4; D is uncertain. This CDR3 is built from 13 residues. Germline CDR1 is SGHNT and CDR2 is YYREEE (reference sequence). V was trimmed by 4 bases and J by 7 bases, leaving 11 bases between them. CDR3 in DNA: TGTGCCAGCAGCACCCACGAGAGTGAAAAACTGTTTTTT. Translating it yields CASSTHESEKLFF.

In this sample, this clonotype turned up a few times. The chain carries TRBV29-1 and TRBJ2-3; D unclear. V lost 6 bases to trimming and J lost 2 bases, with 15 bases between them. From germline, CDR1 is SQVTM and CDR2 ANQGSEA. The CDR3 has 14 residues. The CDR3 DNA follows: TGCAGCGTGGAGACCGACCTCCCCACAGATACGCAGTATTTT. Translated: CSVETDLPTDTQYF.

In this sample, this clonotype turned up a few times. The rearrangement joins TRBV29-1 to TRBJ1-1; 10 bases are a match to TRBD1. J lost 4 bases, V lost 2 bases, and 1 base had no gene match. Germline CDR1 is SQVTM and CDR2 is ANQGSEA. The CDR3 is 13 residues long. DNA of the CDR3: TGCAGCGTTGAAAGGACAGGGGGCACTGAAGCTTTCTTT. Translated: CSVERTGGTEAFF. The whole variable domain, filled in from reference TRBV29-1 and TRBJ1-1, reads SAVISQKPSRDICQRGTSLTIQCQVDSQVTMMFWYRQQPGQSLTLIATANQGSEATYESGFVIDKFPISRPNLTFSTLTVSNMSPEDSSIYLCSVERTGGTEAFFGQGTRLTVV.

This clonotype has ten or more counts. The chain recombines TRBV5-5 with TRBJ1-4; D unclear. From germline, CDR1 is SGHKS and CDR2 YYEKEE (reference sequence). V lost 1 base and J lost 7, with 8 bases in between. The CDR3 consists of 13 residues. CDR3: CASSLFMSEKLFF. In DNA form, the CDR3 reads TGTGCCAGCAGCTTGTTTATGAGTGAAAAACTGTTTTTT. The entire variable domain, with the rest obtained from reference TRBV5-5 and TRBJ1-4, is as follows: DAGVTQSPTHLIKTRGQQVTLRCSPISGHKSVSWYQQVLGQGPQFIFQYYEKEERGRGNFPDRFSARQFPNYSSELNVNALLLGDSALYLCASSLFMSEKLFFGSGTQLSVL.

The CDR3 coding sequence is TGTGCCAGCTCACCGGGGACAGGGACCTACAATGAGCAGTTCTTC. This gives the protein CASSPGTGTYNEQFF. The chain joins TRBV18 to TRBJ2-1; 9 bases agree with TRBD1. The CDR3 length is 15 residues. Trimming at V came to 3 bases and at J to 2 bases, leaving 2 bases not matched to a gene. Germline V lookup: CDR1 KGHSH, CDR2 LQKENI. The full variable domain, rest sourced from reference TRBV18 and TRBJ2-1, is NAGVMQNPRHLVRRRGQEARLRCSPMKGHSHVYWYRQLPEEGLKFMVYLQKENIIDESGMPKERFSAEFPKEGPSILRIQQVVRGDSAAYFCASSPGTGTYNEQFFGPGTRLTVL.

The sample holds many counts of this clonotype. The chain has TRBV7-2 and TRBJ1-5, with unresolved D. This CDR3 spans 14 amino acids. Germline assignment: CDR1 SGHTA and CDR2 FQGNSA. With 5 bases removed from V and 3 bases from J, the gap between germline ends came to 11 bases. DNA for the CDR3: TGTGCCAGCAGCCGCCAGGACGACAATCAGCCCCAGCATTTT. Translation gives CASSRQDDNQPQHF.

This clonotype was picked up many times. The chain joins TRBV10-3 to TRBJ1-1; D call uncertain. In germline, CDR1 is ENHRY, CDR2 SYGVKD. The CDR3 runs 14 residues. V gave up 0 bases and J gave up 3 bases, with 8 bases separating them. The CDR3 spells CAISESKRYTEAFF. The CDR3 DNA sequence: TGTGCCATCAGTGAGTCGAAGCGCTACACTGAAGCTTTCTTT.

The chain has TRBV30 and TRBJ2-2, with D maybe TRBD2 (5 bases). Trimming left V 1 base short and J 0 bases short, with 12 bases between. Looked up from germline, CDR1 is GTSNPN and CDR2 is SVGIG (reference sequence). The CDR3 is 16 amino acids. CDR3 sequence reads: CAWSAGLAANTGELFF. Here the CDR3 DNA reads TGTGCCTGGAGTGCAGGACTTGCCGCGAACACCGGGGAGCTGTTTTTT.

The CDR3 sequence is CSAVGSRSYEQYF. The CDR3 DNA reads TGCAGTGCTGTGGGGTCGAGGTCCTACGAGCAGTACTTC. The chain joins TRBV20-1 to TRBJ2-7; no clear D. This CDR3 region has 13 residues. V was clipped by 5 bases and J by 1 base, with 12 bases between them. CDR1 and CDR2 from the germline V gene are DFQATT and SNEGSKA (reference sequence).

J is TRBJ1-2 and V is TRBV5-4; D unclear. V lost 5 bases and J lost 0, with 11 bases in between. The CDR3 has 14 residues. Germline values: CDR1 SGHNT, CDR2 YYREEE (reference sequence). The CDR3 region is CASRGIGANYGYTF. DNA for the CDR3: TGTGCCAGCAGAGGGATCGGAGCTAACTATGGCTACACCTTC.